This note documents a single TCR beta chain sequence. Antigen unknown. These data are taken from a study of shared clonotypes between healthy human individuals. In the study overall: The composition of the donors was two women and three men aged 18 to 49. Overall study findings and caveats: A few donors showed sharing of about 4.7% of naive CD4 clonotypes.

This CDR3 is 15 amino acids long. Trimming at V came to 1 base and at J to 2 bases, leaving 3 bases not matched to a gene. In germline, CDR1 is LGHNT, CDR2 FRNRAP. Several immunoSEQ plates received, in even portions, the genomic DNA of each subset. The assay was immunoSEQ multiplex PCR, and TCRdb's table has in-frame clones only and misses some. The data show about 960,000 clones, around three quarters seen once. The sample consisted of memory CD4+ T cells sorted from blood. As for subset: CD45RA-negative fraction. The rearrangement links TRBV12-5 to TRBJ2-5; 8 nucleotides align to TRBD1. The source of this sequence is a man aged 18 to 35 in good health. The DNA for the CDR3 is TGTGCTAGTGGTTTGGGCAACAGGGGGCAAGAGACCCAGTACTTC. It yields the protein CASGLGNRGQETQYF.